One sample yielded the 15 T cell receptor beta chains listed below, sequenced in a study of T-cell reconstitution after alpha-beta-depleted transplantation in children. Unique molecular identifiers were used in preparing the TCRbeta library. TCRdb redid the calling of the PCR reads with MiXCR, one entry per CDR3 protein. The sample has 700,000 to 950,000 distinct CDR3 sequences, 15% to 20% seen once. This specimen was PBMCs, mostly from graft donor cells, taken 360 days after TCRalphabeta/CD19-depleted stem cell transplant. Receptor source: a male patient younger than 18 who had a stem cell transplant for acute lymphoblastic leukemia, so the T cells may come from the graft donor.

The rearrangement joins TRBV6-5 to TRBJ2-5; 9 bases match TRBD2. Germline V gene sequence: CDR1 MNHEY, CDR2 SVGAGI. The length of the CDR3 is 16 residues. The V segment lost 0 bases and the J segment 4 bases; nucleotides outside the gene matches: 6. This chain's CDR3 is CASSYSSSGIRETQYF. The CDR3 coding sequence is TGTGCCAGCAGTTACTCATCTAGCGGGATAAGAGAGACCCAGTACTTC.

V is TRBV24-1 and J is TRBJ2-3; 8 nucleotides line up with TRBD2. V was clipped by 4 bases and J by 1 base; unmatched bases: 3. Germline V gives CDR1 KGHDR, CDR2 SFDVKD. CDR3 length equals 15 residues. This chain's CDR3 is CATSEFGGGTDTQYF. CDR3 in DNA: TGTGCCACCAGTGAGTTCGGGGGGGGCACAGATACGCAGTATTTT.

This clonotype has only a few counts. The chain is built from TRBV5-1 and TRBJ2-7; 10 nucleotides align to TRBD1. The CDR3 is made up of 15 amino acids. The germline V gene encodes CDR1 SGHRS and CDR2 YFSETQ. Unmatched junction bases numbered 8, after V lost 5 bases and J lost 3 bases. CDR3 sequence: CASRKPGTGVYEQYF. The CDR3 DNA is TGCGCCAGCAGAAAACCCGGGACAGGGGTCTACGAGCAGTACTTC.

The chain links TRBV3-1 to TRBJ2-3; 7 bases match TRBD2. This CDR3 spans 13 amino acids. The V gene end was trimmed by 3 bases and the J gene end by 11 bases; junction bases not matched to a gene: 8. CDR1 and CDR2 (germline): LGHDT, YNNKEL (reference sequence). CDR3 nucleotides: TGTGCCAGCAGCCATCCACGGACTAGATTGCAGTATTTT. It is translated as CASSHPRTRLQYF.

This clonotype was seen only a few times. V is TRBV10-3 and J is TRBJ2-1, with 11 bases aligning to TRBD2. CDR3 length equals 16 residues. Trimming at V came to 6 bases and at J to 8 bases, leaving 12 bases not matched to a gene. Germline V gene lookup returns CDR1 ENHRY and CDR2 SYGVKD. The CDR3 here is CAIRTKLTSGEDEQFF. As DNA, the CDR3 is TGTGCCATCAGAACCAAACTGACTAGCGGGGAAGATGAGCAGTTCTTC.

In its sample, this clonotype was seen many times. This chain uses TRBV5-1 with TRBJ1-1; possible D gene TRBD1, 6 bases. Germline V lookup: CDR1 SGHRS, CDR2 YFSETQ. This CDR3 has 14 amino acids. V dropped 3 bases and J dropped 3 bases, with 12 bases sitting between them. CDR3 DNA sequence: TGCGCCAGCAGCTCCTCGGGGGGCTACACTGAAGCTTTCTTT. This translates into CASSSSGGYTEAFF. Full variable domain (missing parts from reference TRBV5-1 and TRBJ1-1): KAGVTQTPRYLIKTRGQQVTLSCSPISGHRSVSWYQQTPGQGLQFLFEYFSETQRNKGNFPGRFSGRQFSNSRSEMNVSTLELGDSALYLCASSSSGGYTEAFFGQGTRLTVV.

This clonotype has a handful of counts. The chain carries TRBV27 and TRBJ2-2; TRBD2 is a possible D gene (5 bases). Trimming took off 3 bases at V and 2 bases at J, with 10 bases between the two ends. The CDR3 extends over 15 amino acids. Per the germline V gene, CDR1 is MNHEY and CDR2 is SMNVEV (reference sequence). The CDR3 is CASSFEGGNTGELFF. The CDR3 DNA reads TGTGCCAGCAGTTTCGAGGGCGGAAACACCGGGGAGCTGTTTTTT.

The V and J genes are TRBV10-3 and TRBJ2-3, with 9 bases fitting TRBD1. This CDR3 contains 16 residues. Germline V gene data show CDR1 as ENHRY and CDR2 as SYGVKD. The V segment lost 4 bases and the J segment 2 bases; nucleotides outside the gene matches: 7. CDR3 nucleotide sequence: TGTGCCATCAGTGGGGGGACAGGGAGGAACACAGATACGCAGTATTTT. Amino acids: CAISGGTGRNTDTQYF.

This clonotype was detected many times. V and J are TRBV29-1 and TRBJ2-5; the D gene is possibly TRBD1 (5 bases). Germline loops: CDR1 SQVTM, CDR2 ANQGSEA. CDR3 length: 12 residues. The ends were cut back, 3 bases at V and 4 bases at J, with 9 bases in the middle. The chain's CDR3 is CSVEGLRETQYF. The CDR3 DNA reads as TGCAGCGTTGAGGGGCTTCGAGAGACCCAGTACTTC.

This clonotype has more than one count but fewer than ten. The J gene is TRBJ2-7, the V gene TRBV18, with no clear D. Trimming left V 2 bases short and J 7 bases short, with 15 bases between. CDR1 and CDR2 (germline): KGHSH, LQKENI. This CDR3 region has 14 residues. For the CDR3, the DNA is TGTGCCAGCTCACCAGGGCCCCCCCCTATAGAGCAGTACTTC. Residues: CASSPGPPPIEQYF.

This clonotype was seen only a few times. The CDR3 is CASRLSPQPQHF. Written as DNA, the CDR3 is TGTGCCAGCAGGCTTAGCCCGCAGCCCCAGCATTTT. The J gene is TRBJ1-5, the V gene TRBV12-3 or TRBV12-4; D unclear. Trimming shortened V by 6 bases and J by 7 bases, and 10 bases separated the two germline ends. The CDR3 has 12 residues.

The table lists this clonotype with a few counts. This sequence joins TRBV5-1 and TRBJ2-2; D is possibly TRBD1 (5 bases). This CDR3 is 14 amino acids long. The V gene lost 0 bases and the J gene lost 6 bases, with 9 bases spanning the gap. Germline V gene data show CDR1 as SGHRS and CDR2 as YFSETQ. The CDR3 nucleotides are TGCGCCAGCAGCTTGGCCACAGGCCCCGGGGAGCTGTTTTTT. Translation gives CASSLATGPGELFF.

This chain joins TRBV2 and TRBJ1-4; the match to TRBD1 covers 8 bases. Germline assignment: CDR1 SNHLY and CDR2 FYNNEI. The CDR3 length is 13 residues. Unmatched junction bases numbered 6, after V lost 7 bases and J lost 8 bases. The CDR3 nucleotides are TGTGCCAGCACCGGGACAGGTGGCGAAAAACTGTTTTTT. It yields the protein CASTGTGGEKLFF.

In this sample, this clonotype turned up a few times. The rearrangement links TRBV24-1 to TRBJ1-5; the D is unclear. V was cut by 4 bases and J by 0 bases, with 15 bases left in between. The germline V gene encodes CDR1 KGHDR and CDR2 SFDVKD. The length of the CDR3 is 17 residues. The CDR3 loop reads CATSDNKFRFSNQPQHF. The CDR3 nucleotides read TGTGCCACCAGTGACAACAAGTTTCGGTTTAGCAATCAGCCCCAGCATTTT.

The rearrangement links TRBV7-9 to TRBJ1-5; 8 bases are a match to TRBD1. Germline V gene data show CDR1 as SEHNR and CDR2 as FQNEAQ (reference sequence). V gave up 2 bases and J gave up 3 bases; unmatched junction bases: 9. The CDR3 loop spans 17 amino acids. The CDR3 protein is CASSLIPYRGDNQPQHF. DNA of the CDR3: TGTGCCAGCAGCTTAATCCCCTACAGGGGGGACAATCAGCCCCAGCATTTT.